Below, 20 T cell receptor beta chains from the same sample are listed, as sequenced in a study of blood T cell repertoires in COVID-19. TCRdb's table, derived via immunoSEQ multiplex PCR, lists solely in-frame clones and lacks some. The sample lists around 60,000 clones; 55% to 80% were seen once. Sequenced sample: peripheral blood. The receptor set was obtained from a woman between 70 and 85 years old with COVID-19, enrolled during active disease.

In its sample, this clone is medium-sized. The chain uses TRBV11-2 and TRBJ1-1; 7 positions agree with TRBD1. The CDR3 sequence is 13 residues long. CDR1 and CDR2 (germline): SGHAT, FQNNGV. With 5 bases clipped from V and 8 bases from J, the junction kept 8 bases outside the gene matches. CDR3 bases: TGTGCCAGCAGCCATTCGGGACAGATCGAAGCTTTCTTT. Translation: CASSHSGQIEAFF.

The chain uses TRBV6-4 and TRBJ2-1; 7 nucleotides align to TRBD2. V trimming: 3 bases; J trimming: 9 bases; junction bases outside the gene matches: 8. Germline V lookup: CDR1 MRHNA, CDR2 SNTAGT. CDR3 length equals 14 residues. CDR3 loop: CASSESGTGREQFF. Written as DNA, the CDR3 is TGTGCCAGCAGTGAGAGCGGGACGGGGCGTGAGCAGTTCTTC.

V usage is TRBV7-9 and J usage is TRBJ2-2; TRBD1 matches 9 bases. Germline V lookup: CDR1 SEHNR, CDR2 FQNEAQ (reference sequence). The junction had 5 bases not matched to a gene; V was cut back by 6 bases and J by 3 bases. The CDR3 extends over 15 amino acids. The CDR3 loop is CASRWTGEHTGELFF. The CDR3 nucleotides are TGTGCCAGCAGATGGACAGGGGAACACACCGGGGAGCTGTTTTTT.

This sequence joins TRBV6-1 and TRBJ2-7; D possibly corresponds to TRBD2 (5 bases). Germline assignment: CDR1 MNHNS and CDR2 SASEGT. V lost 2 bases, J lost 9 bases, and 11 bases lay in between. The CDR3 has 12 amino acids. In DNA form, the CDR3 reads TGTGCCAGCAGTGAACGAGGGTCCGGGCAGTACGTC. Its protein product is CASSERGSGQYV.

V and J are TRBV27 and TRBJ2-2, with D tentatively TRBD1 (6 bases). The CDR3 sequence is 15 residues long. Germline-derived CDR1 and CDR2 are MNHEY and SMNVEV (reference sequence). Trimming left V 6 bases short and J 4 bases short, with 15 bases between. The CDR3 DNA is TGTGCCAGCAGCCAGCTGACAGGACCCACCGGGGAGCTGTTTTTT. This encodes CASSQLTGPTGELFF.

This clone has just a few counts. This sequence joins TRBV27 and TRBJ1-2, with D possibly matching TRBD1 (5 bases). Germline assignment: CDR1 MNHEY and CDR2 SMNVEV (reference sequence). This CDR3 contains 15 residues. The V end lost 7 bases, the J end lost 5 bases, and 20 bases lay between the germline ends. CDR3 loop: CASTDRPDSVYGYTF. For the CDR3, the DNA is TGTGCCAGCACCGACCGCCCCGACAGTGTATATGGCTACACCTTC.

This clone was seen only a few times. In nucleotides, the CDR3 is TGTGCCAGCAGCCAAAGGACTATCACAGATACGCAGTATTTT. It specifies CASSQRTITDTQYF. This chain uses TRBV7-9 with TRBJ2-3, with D perhaps TRBD2 (6 bases). The germline V gene has CDR1 SEHNR and CDR2 FQNEAQ (reference sequence). Trimming left V 5 bases short and J 2 bases short, with 11 bases between. This CDR3 is 14 amino acids long.

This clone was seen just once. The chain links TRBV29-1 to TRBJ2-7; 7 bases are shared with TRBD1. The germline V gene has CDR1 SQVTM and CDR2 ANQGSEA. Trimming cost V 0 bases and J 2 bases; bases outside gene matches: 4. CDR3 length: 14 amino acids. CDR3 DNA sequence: TGCAGCGTTGAAGAAGGGGGCGAACCCTACGAGCAGTACTTC. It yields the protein CSVEEGGEPYEQYF.

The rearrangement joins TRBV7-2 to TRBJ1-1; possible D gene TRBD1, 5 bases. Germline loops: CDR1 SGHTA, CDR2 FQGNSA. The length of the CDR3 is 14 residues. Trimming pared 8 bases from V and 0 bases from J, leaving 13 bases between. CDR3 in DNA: TGTGCCAGCTGGGCGGACACTATGAACACTGAAGCTTTCTTT. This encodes CASWADTMNTEAFF. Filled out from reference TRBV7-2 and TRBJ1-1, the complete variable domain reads GAGVSQSPSNKVTEKGKDVELRCDPISGHTALYWYRQSLGQGLEFLIYFQGNSAPDKSGLPSDRFSAERTGGSVSTLTIQRTQQEDSAVYLCASWADTMNTEAFFGQGTRLTVV.

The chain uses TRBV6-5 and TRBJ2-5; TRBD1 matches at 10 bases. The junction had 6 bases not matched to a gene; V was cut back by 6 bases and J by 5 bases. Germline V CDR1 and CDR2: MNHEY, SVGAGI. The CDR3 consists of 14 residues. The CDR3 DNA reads TGTGCCAGCAGCCACGGGGACAGGGGTGAGACCCAGTACTTC. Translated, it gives CASSHGDRGETQYF.

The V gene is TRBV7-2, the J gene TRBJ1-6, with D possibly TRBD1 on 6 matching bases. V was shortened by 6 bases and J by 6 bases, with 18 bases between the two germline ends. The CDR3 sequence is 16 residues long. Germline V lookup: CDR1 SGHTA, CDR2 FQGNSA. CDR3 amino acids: CASRPRTEVSNSPLHF. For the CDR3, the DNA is TGTGCCAGCAGGCCCCGGACAGAAGTTTCTAATTCACCCCTCCACTTT.

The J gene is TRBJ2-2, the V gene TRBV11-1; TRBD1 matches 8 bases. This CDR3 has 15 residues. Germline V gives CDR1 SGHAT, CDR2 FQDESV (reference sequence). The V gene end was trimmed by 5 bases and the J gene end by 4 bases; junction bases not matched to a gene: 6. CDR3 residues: CASSPGQGSTGELFF. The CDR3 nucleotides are TGTGCCAGCAGCCCAGGACAGGGTAGCACCGGGGAGCTGTTTTTT.

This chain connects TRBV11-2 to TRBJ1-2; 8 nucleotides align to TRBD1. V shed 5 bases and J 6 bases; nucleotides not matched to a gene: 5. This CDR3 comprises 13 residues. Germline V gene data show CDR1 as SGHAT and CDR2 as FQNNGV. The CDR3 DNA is TGTGCCAGCAGCCGCCCGACAGGGGATGGCTACACCTTC. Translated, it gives CASSRPTGDGYTF. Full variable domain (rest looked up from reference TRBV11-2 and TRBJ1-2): EAGVAQSPRYKIIEKRQSVAFWCNPISGHATLYWYQQILGQGPKLLIQFQNNGVVDDSQLPKDRFSAERLKGVDSTLKIQPAKLEDSAVYLCASSRPTGDGYTFGSGTRLTVV.

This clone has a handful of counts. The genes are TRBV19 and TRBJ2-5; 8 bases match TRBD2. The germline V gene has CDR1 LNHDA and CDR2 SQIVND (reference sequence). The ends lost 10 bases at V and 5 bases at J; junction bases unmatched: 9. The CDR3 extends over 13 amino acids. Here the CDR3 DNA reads TGTGCCACCACCGGGGGGGCGGGGGAGACCCAGTACTTC. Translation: CATTGGAGETQYF.

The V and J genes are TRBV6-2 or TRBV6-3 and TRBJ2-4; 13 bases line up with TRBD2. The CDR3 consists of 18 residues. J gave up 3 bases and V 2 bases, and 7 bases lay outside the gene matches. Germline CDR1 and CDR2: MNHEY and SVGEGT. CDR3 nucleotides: TGTGCCAGCAGTTACGGAACTAGCGGGGGGGCTGGCAAAAACATTCAGTACTTC. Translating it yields CASSYGTSGGAGKNIQYF.

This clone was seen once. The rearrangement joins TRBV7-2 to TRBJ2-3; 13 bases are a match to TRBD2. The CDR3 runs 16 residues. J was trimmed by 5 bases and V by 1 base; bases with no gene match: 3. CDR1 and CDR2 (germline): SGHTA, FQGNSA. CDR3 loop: CASSLGLAGGEDTQYF. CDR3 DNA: TGTGCCAGCAGCTTAGGACTAGCGGGGGGAGAAGATACGCAGTATTTT.

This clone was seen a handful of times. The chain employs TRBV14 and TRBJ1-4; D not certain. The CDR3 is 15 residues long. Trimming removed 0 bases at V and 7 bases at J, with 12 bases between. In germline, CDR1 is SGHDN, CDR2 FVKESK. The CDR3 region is CASSQDLGGSEKLFF. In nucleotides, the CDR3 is TGTGCCAGCAGCCAAGATTTGGGCGGGAGTGAAAAACTGTTTTTT. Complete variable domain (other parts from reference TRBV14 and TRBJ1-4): EAGVTQFPSHSVIEKGQTVTLRCDPISGHDNLYWYRRVMGKEIKFLLHFVKESKQDESGMPNNRFLAERTGGTYSTLKVQPAELEDSGVYFCASSQDLGGSEKLFFGSGTQLSVL.

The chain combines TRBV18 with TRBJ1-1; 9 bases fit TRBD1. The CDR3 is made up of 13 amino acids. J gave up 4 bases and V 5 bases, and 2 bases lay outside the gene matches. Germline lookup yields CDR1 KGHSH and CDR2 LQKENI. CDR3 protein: CASSGQGRTEAFF. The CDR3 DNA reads TGTGCCAGCTCAGGACAGGGGCGCACTGAAGCTTTCTTT.

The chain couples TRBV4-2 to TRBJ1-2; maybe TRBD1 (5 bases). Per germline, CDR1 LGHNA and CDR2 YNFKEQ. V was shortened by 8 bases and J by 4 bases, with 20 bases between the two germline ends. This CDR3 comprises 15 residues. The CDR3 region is CASGSGDGGVYGYTF. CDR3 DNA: TGTGCCAGCGGGTCGGGGGACGGCGGGGTCTATGGCTACACCTTC.

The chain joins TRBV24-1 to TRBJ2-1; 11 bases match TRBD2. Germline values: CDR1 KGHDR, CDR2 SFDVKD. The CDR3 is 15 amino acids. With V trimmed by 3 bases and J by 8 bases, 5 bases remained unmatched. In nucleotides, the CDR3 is TGTGCCACCAGTGATAAACTAGCGGGAGTATATGAGCAGTTCTTC. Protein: CATSDKLAGVYEQFF.